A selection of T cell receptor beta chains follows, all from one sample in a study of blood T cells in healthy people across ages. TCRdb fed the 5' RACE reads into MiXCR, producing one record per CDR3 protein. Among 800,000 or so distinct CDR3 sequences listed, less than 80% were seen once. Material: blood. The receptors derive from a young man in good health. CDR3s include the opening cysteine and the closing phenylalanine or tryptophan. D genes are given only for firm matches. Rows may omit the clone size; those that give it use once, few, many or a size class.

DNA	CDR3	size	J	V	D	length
TGCGCCAGCAGCCCTACAGGGGGCAATGTGCAGTACTTC	CASSPTGGNVQYF	.	TRBJ2-5	TRBV5-1	TRBD1	13
TGCGCCAGCAGCCACATCGGCTCCTCCTACAATGAGCAGTTCTTC	CASSHIGSSYNEQFF	.	TRBJ2-1	TRBV4-3	.	15
TGTGCCACCACAAGTCCCCGGAAAGGCAATGGCTACACCTTC	CATTSPRKGNGYTF	.	TRBJ1-2	TRBV24-1	.	14
TGTGCCAGCAGCACGCGGACCGAGCCATACGAGCAGTACTTC	CASSTRTEPYEQYF	.	TRBJ2-7	TRBV7-9	.	14
TGTGCCAGCAGCACGGGACTAGCCTCGAGGGAATCTGATACGCAGTATTTT	CASSTGLASRESDTQYF	many	TRBJ2-3	TRBV7-2	TRBD2	17
TGTGCCAGCAGCCCGTGGGACAGCTCCTACAATGAGCAGTTCTTC	CASSPWDSSYNEQFF	.	TRBJ2-1	TRBV11-2	TRBD1	15
TGTGCCAGCATTGGGGGAAACACCTTC	CASIGGNTF	few	TRBJ1-2	TRBV2	.	9
TGTGCCAGCAGCGTAGTTCAGGGGGCCGGGACAGGGAATATTAATGAGCAGTTCTTC	CASSVVQGAGTGNINEQFF	.	TRBJ2-1	TRBV9	TRBD1	19
TGCGCCAGCAGCCCATCATTCGCAGAGACCCAGTACTTC	CASSPSFAETQYF	few	TRBJ2-5	TRBV5-1	.	13
TGCGCCAGCAGCCCTGATACTAGCGGGGGGCCCGTCGGGACCCAGTACTTC	CASSPDTSGGPVGTQYF	few	TRBJ2-5	TRBV5-1	TRBD2	17
TGTGCCAGCAGCTCCGGGACAGGGGAAGCTGAAGCTTTCTTT	CASSSGTGEAEAFF	.	TRBJ1-1	TRBV12-3/TRBV12-4	TRBD1	14
TGTGCCAGTAGTGAAGCGGACGGGTGGCCCCTCCACTTT	CASSEADGWPLHF	few	TRBJ1-6	TRBV6-1	.	13
TGCAGCGTTGGCCGGGACCGAGGCGACTATGGCTACACCTTC	CSVGRDRGDYGYTF	few	TRBJ1-2	TRBV29-1	.	14
TGCAGCGTGGGTCTAGCGGGGGGGCCGAATGAGCAGTTCTTC	CSVGLAGGPNEQFF	.	TRBJ2-1	TRBV29-1	TRBD2	14
TGTGCCAGCAGCTACCGGACTTCCACAGATACGCAGTATTTT	CASSYRTSTDTQYF	.	TRBJ2-3	TRBV3-1	.	14
TGTGCCAGCAGCCAAGATGGACTAGCGCTTTCCTACAATGAGCAGTTCTTC	CASSQDGLALSYNEQFF	once	TRBJ2-1	TRBV4-2	TRBD2	17
TGTGCCACCAGCAGAGGAGGGGGGGGGACTGAAGCTTTCTTT	CATSRGGGGTEAFF	.	TRBJ1-1	TRBV15	.	14
TGTGCCAGCACCGGGGGGGCCAAAAACATTCAGTACTTC	CASTGGAKNIQYF	.	TRBJ2-4	TRBV2	TRBD2	13
TGTGCCAGCGCACTAGCGGGGGGGCCCGGTATCGAGACCCAGTACTTC	CASALAGGPGIETQYF	.	TRBJ2-5	TRBV28	TRBD2	16
TGTGCCAGCACACTAGCGGGGGGAAACAATGAGCAGTTCTTC	CASTLAGGNNEQFF	few	TRBJ2-1	TRBV6-6	TRBD2	14
TGTGCCAGCAGCCCAGGCGGCGGGGCTCAAGAGACCCAGTACTTC	CASSPGGGAQETQYF	.	TRBJ2-5	TRBV7-3	.	15
TGTGCCAGCAGCCTTCCTGCGGGAGCCTACGAGCAGTACTTC	CASSLPAGAYEQYF	.	TRBJ2-7	TRBV7-6	TRBD2	14
TGTGCCAGCAGCGAGGGGGAGTTAATGAACACTGAAGCTTTCTTT	CASSEGELMNTEAFF	.	TRBJ1-1	TRBV9	.	15
TGTGCCAGCAGCTTAACTGGACAGCAAAACATTCAGTACTTC	CASSLTGQQNIQYF	.	TRBJ2-4	TRBV7-2	.	14
TGTGCCAGCAGTTTAATCCCTGGATTCGGCTACGAGCAGTACTTC	CASSLIPGFGYEQYF	.	TRBJ2-7	TRBV12-3/TRBV12-4	.	15
TGCAGTGCTAGCAATCCCACGATGAACACTGAAGCTTTCTTT	CSASNPTMNTEAFF	.	TRBJ1-1	TRBV20-1	.	14
TGTGCCAGTAGTCCTCGGACAGGGGAGCGGTCCTACGAGCAGTACTTC	CASSPRTGERSYEQYF	.	TRBJ2-7	TRBV19	TRBD1	16
TGTGCCACCAGTGATGGACTAGCGGACGCCTACGAGCAGTACTTC	CATSDGLADAYEQYF	.	TRBJ2-7	TRBV24-1	TRBD2	15
TGCGCCAGCAGCTCTTCGACAGCTAACACTGAAGCTTTCTTT	CASSSSTANTEAFF	many	TRBJ1-1	TRBV5-1	.	14
TGTGCCAGCAGCCCAGCGGACAGGGGTTGGGGAGAGCAGTACTTC	CASSPADRGWGEQYF	.	TRBJ2-5	TRBV9	TRBD1	15
TGTGCCAGCAGCGCCTTCTACAATGAGCAGTTCTTC	CASSAFYNEQFF	few	TRBJ2-1	TRBV9	.	12
TGTGCCAGCCCACCTGGTTCAGGAGGGCCTCAGCCCCAGCATTTT	CASPPGSGGPQPQHF	.	TRBJ1-5	TRBV11-2	.	15
TGTGCCAGCAGTGGGACTAGCGGGAGAGTAGATACGCAGTATTTT	CASSGTSGRVDTQYF	.	TRBJ2-3	TRBV6-5	TRBD2	15
TGTGCCAGCTCCCGCGAGTTGAAGGTCACAGATACGCAGTATTTT	CASSRELKVTDTQYF	few	TRBJ2-3	TRBV6-1	.	15
TGTGCCATCAGTGCCCGGGACAGGGGTAACGAGCAGTACTTC	CAISARDRGNEQYF	.	TRBJ2-7	TRBV10-3	TRBD1	14
TGTGCCAGCAGTTTTGGGGGTGGCCTCTATGGCTACACCTTC	CASSFGGGLYGYTF	once	TRBJ1-2	TRBV12-3/TRBV12-4	.	14
TGTGCCAGCAGCGCAGGGGACAGGAGCTCCTACGAGCAGTACTTC	CASSAGDRSSYEQYF	.	TRBJ2-7	TRBV9	TRBD1	15
TGTGCCAGCAGCAGCTACCGGGACGCGAGGCAGTACTTC	CASSSYRDARQYF	.	TRBJ2-7	TRBV7-9	.	13